Below, 28 T cell receptor beta chains from the same sample are listed, as sequenced in a study of T-cell memory formation after mild COVID-19. In TCRdb, the 5' RACE reads were re-called with MiXCR into one record per CDR3 protein. The top ten clones hold roughly 8.4% of a sample with about 440,000 distinct CDR3 sequences, around 19% of them seen once. Material for sequencing was PBMCs or a T cell subset sorted from them (not recorded which). Every receptor here comes from an adult woman who had mild COVID-19 (a few samples of this study predate the infection). Cell type and time point are not known.

This chain connects TRBV19 to TRBJ2-7; D is unclear. The length of the CDR3 is 14 residues. Germline loops: CDR1 LNHDA, CDR2 SQIVND (reference sequence). Trimming removed 4 bases at V and 1 base at J, with 11 bases between. This CDR3 is CASSTPGGSYEQYF. CDR3 DNA: TGTGCCAGTAGTACCCCCGGTGGGTCCTACGAGCAGTACTTC. The whole variable domain, filled in from reference TRBV19 and TRBJ2-7, reads DGGITQSPKYLFRKEGQNVTLSCEQNLNHDAMYWYRQDPGQGLRLIYYSQIVNDFQKGDIAEGYSVSREKKESFPLTVTSAQKNPTAFYLCASSTPGGSYEQYFGPGTRLTVT.

The chain joins TRBV12-3 or TRBV12-4 to TRBJ2-1, with no clear D. V shed 4 bases and J shed 8 bases, with 6 bases lying between them. There are 11 residues in the CDR3. The CDR3 region is CASSSVYEQFF. The CDR3 region has the DNA TGTGCCAGCAGTTCCGTCTATGAGCAGTTCTTC.

This clonotype was seen a few times. V is TRBV12-3 or TRBV12-4 and J is TRBJ1-2; TRBD1 aligns across 7 bases. CDR3 size: 14 residues. V dropped 6 bases and J dropped 8; count of bases not matched to a gene: 12. Here the CDR3 reads CASSPDRARGGYTF. Here the CDR3 DNA reads TGTGCCAGCAGCCCCGACAGGGCTAGGGGCGGCTACACCTTC.

The chain has TRBV5-6 and TRBJ1-2; D might be TRBD1 (5 bases). Germline V gene lookup returns CDR1 SGHDT and CDR2 YYEEEE. V lost 4 bases and J 4 bases, leaving 14 bases between the germline ends. The CDR3 sequence is 14 residues long. Here the CDR3 DNA reads TGTGCCAGCAGCCCGTGGGGGGAGGGCTATGGCTACACCTTC. Translating gives CASSPWGEGYGYTF.

The rearrangement joins TRBV7-6 to TRBJ2-5; 9 bases are a match to TRBD1. V was clipped by 0 bases and J by 4 bases; unmatched bases: 6. Germline V gene sequence: CDR1 SGHVS, CDR2 FNYEAQ. The length of the CDR3 is 16 residues. Here the CDR3 reads CASSLAQGALGETQYF. For the CDR3, the DNA is TGTGCCAGCAGCTTAGCACAGGGGGCTTTGGGAGAGACCCAGTACTTC. Combining the CDR3 with reference TRBV7-6 and TRBJ2-5 gives the whole variable domain GAGVSQSPRYKVTKRGQDVALRCDPISGHVSLYWYRQALGQGPEFLTYFNYEAQQDKSGLPNDRFSAERPEGSISTLTIQRTEQRDSAMYRCASSLAQGALGETQYFGPGTRLLVL.

The sample holds a few counts of this clonotype. The chain uses TRBV3-1 and TRBJ1-1; unclear D gene. The CDR3 is 14 residues long. Trimming took 4 bases from V and 1 from J, leaving 10 bases between them. Looked up from germline, CDR1 is LGHDT and CDR2 is YNNKEL (reference sequence). The CDR3 DNA is TGTGCCAGCAGCCCCCTGAACCAGAACACTGAAGCTTTCTTT. Amino acids: CASSPLNQNTEAFF.

The rearrangement uses TRBV3-1 and TRBJ1-2, with TRBD1 as a possible D gene (5 bases). V dropped 3 bases and J dropped 8 bases, with 22 bases sitting between them. CDR3 length: 16 amino acids. Germline V gives CDR1 LGHDT, CDR2 YNNKEL (reference sequence). The CDR3 is CASSQYRDSRLEGYTF. CDR3 nucleotide sequence: TGTGCCAGCAGCCAGTACCGGGACTCCCGTCTTGAAGGCTACACCTTC.

Here the CDR3 DNA reads TGTGCCACCAGTGATCTGGACAGGTACAATGAGCAGTTCTTC. As protein: CATSDLDRYNEQFF. This sequence joins TRBV24-1 and TRBJ2-1; 7 nucleotides line up with TRBD1. Germline CDR1 KGHDR, CDR2 SFDVKD. CDR3 size: 14 residues. Germline trimming cut 3 bases from V and 4 bases from J; bases unmatched to any gene: 2.

This rearrangement joins TRBV29-1 to TRBJ1-1, with 7 bases identical to TRBD1. Losses at the gene ends were 7 bases for V and 3 bases for J; bases not matched to a gene: 11. The CDR3 covers 14 residues. Per the germline V gene, CDR1 is SQVTM and CDR2 is ANQGSEA. For the CDR3, the DNA is TGCAGCGCCATTGACAGGGCTTGGGACACTGAAGCTTTCTTT. It codes for CSAIDRAWDTEAFF.

This clonotype was seen only a few times. The chain links TRBV14 to TRBJ2-7; 11 positions match TRBD1. Germline CDR1 and CDR2: SGHDN and FVKESK. The J segment lost 5 bases and the V segment lost 1 base, leaving 1 base of the junction unmatched. The CDR3 sequence is 14 residues long. CDR3 in DNA: TGTGCCAGCAGCCAAGTGGGACAGGGGGACGAGCAGTACTTC. Translating it yields CASSQVGQGDEQYF.

The chain carries TRBV2 and TRBJ2-7; TRBD1 aligns across 9 bases. CDR3 length equals 14 residues. Germline trimming cut 6 bases from V and 5 bases from J; bases unmatched to any gene: 8. Germline loops: CDR1 SNHLY, CDR2 FYNNEI. The CDR3 coding sequence is TGTGCCAGCAGGAAGGGGACAGGGAGCCACGAGCAGTACTTC. Its translation is CASRKGTGSHEQYF.

This chain links TRBV9 with TRBJ2-3; D unresolved. CDR1 is SGDLS, CDR2 YYNGEE, per germline. CDR3 length equals 15 residues. V was shortened by 0 bases and J by 0 bases, with 8 bases between the two germline ends. The CDR3 loop reads CASSVAPSSTDTQYF. In nucleotides, the CDR3 is TGTGCCAGCAGCGTAGCTCCTTCTAGCACAGATACGCAGTATTTT. The entire variable domain, with the rest obtained from reference TRBV9 and TRBJ2-3, is as follows: DSGVTQTPKHLITATGQRVTLRCSPRSGDLSVYWYQQSLDQGLQFLIQYYNGEERAKGNILERFSAQQFPDLHSELNLSSLELGDSALYFCASSVAPSSTDTQYFGPGTRLTVL.

V is TRBV28 and J is TRBJ2-7; the D is unclear. The CDR3 has 12 amino acids. The ends were cut back, 7 bases at V and 5 bases at J, with 12 bases in the middle. CDR1 and CDR2 from the germline V gene are MDHEN and SYDVKM. CDR3 sequence reads: CASNAGFDEQYF. CDR3 DNA: TGTGCCAGCAATGCCGGGTTCGACGAGCAGTACTTC.

In this sample, this clonotype turned up a few times. The chain links TRBV9 to TRBJ2-7; 9 bases are shared with TRBD2. The germline V gene encodes CDR1 SGDLS and CDR2 YYNGEE. V shed 4 bases and J 4 bases; nucleotides not matched to a gene: 6. The CDR3 consists of 14 residues. This CDR3 reads CASSPSGRKYEQYF. In nucleotides, the CDR3 is TGTGCCAGCAGCCCGAGCGGGAGGAAGTACGAGCAGTACTTC.

V is TRBV5-1 and J is TRBJ2-3, with 7 bases that match TRBD2. Germline assignment: CDR1 SGHRS and CDR2 YFSETQ. Unmatched junction bases numbered 7, after V lost 3 bases and J lost 0 bases. The CDR3 is 16 amino acids. CDR3: CASSSSGIPSTDTQYF. The CDR3 nucleotides read TGCGCCAGCAGCTCAAGCGGGATCCCCAGCACAGATACGCAGTATTTT.

The chain is built from TRBV12-3 or TRBV12-4 and TRBJ1-5; D is ambiguous. The length of the CDR3 is 11 residues. Trimming shortened V by 7 bases and J by 7 bases, and 8 bases separated the two germline ends. The CDR3 DNA sequence: TGTGCCAGCACCGAGGGCCAGCCCCAGCATTTT. Translation: CASTEGQPQHF.

The chain recombines TRBV29-1 with TRBJ1-5; the D is unclear. The ends were cut back, 5 bases at V and 0 bases at J, with 5 bases in the middle. CDR1 SQVTM and CDR2 ANQGSEA come from the germline V gene. The CDR3 sequence is 12 residues long. In DNA, the CDR3 is TGCAGCGTTCGGAATAGCAATCAGCCCCAGCATTTT. Encoded protein: CSVRNSNQPQHF.

This chain uses TRBV6-5 with TRBJ2-7; TRBD1 matches at 8 bases. The germline CDR1 and CDR2 sequences are MNHEY and SVGAGI. V was pared by 7 bases and J by 6 bases, with 8 bases of the junction left unmatched. The CDR3 totals 13 residues. As DNA, the CDR3 is TGTGCCAGCACGCGACAGGGGTTGGGCGAGCAGTACTTC. Translated: CASTRQGLGEQYF.

V and J are TRBV7-8 and TRBJ2-5; D gene unclear. In germline, CDR1 is SGHVS, CDR2 FQNEAQ. The V and J ends lost 1 base and 7 bases respectively, with 10 bases between them. This CDR3 is built from 13 residues. Written as DNA, the CDR3 is TGTGCCAGCAGCTTAGAGGGCCATGGGACCCAGTACTTC. Amino acids: CASSLEGHGTQYF. The entire variable domain, with the rest obtained from reference TRBV7-8 and TRBJ2-5, is as follows: GAGVSQSPRYKVAKRGQDVALRCDPISGHVSLFWYQQALGQGPEFLTYFQNEAQLDKSGLPSDRFFAERPEGSVSTLKIQRTQQEDSAVYLCASSLEGHGTQYFGPGTRLLVL.

The chain combines TRBV4-1 with TRBJ1-4; D perhaps matches TRBD1 (5 bases). CDR3 length equals 17 residues. The germline V gene has CDR1 MGHRA and CDR2 YSYEKL. The V end was cut by 1 base, the J end by 8 bases, with 20 bases between. The CDR3: CASSQVGRKGSREKLFF. The CDR3 nucleotides read TGCGCCAGCAGCCAAGTGGGTAGAAAGGGGTCACGAGAAAAACTGTTTTTT.

This clonotype was seen more than once but under ten times. The chain combines TRBV12-3 or TRBV12-4 with TRBJ1-6; D gene uncertain. V gave up 2 bases and J gave up 15 bases, with 14 bases separating them. The CDR3 length is 13 residues. The CDR3, as DNA: TGTGCCAGCAGTTTAAAACACGTAGAGAGCCTCCACTTT. It specifies CASSLKHVESLHF.

The V call is TRBV7-8, the J call TRBJ2-2; no clear D. Trimming stripped 2 bases from V and 0 bases from J, with 7 bases between. The length of the CDR3 is 15 residues. The germline gives CDR1 SGHVS, CDR2 FQNEAQ. CDR3 bases: TGTGCCAGCAGCTTAATGGCGGCGAACACCGGGGAGCTGTTTTTT. It codes for CASSLMAANTGELFF.

The gene calls are TRBV4-2 and TRBJ2-1; 7 nucleotides match TRBD2. Trimming at V came to 1 base and at J to 0 bases, leaving 6 bases not matched to a gene. The CDR3 runs 17 residues. Germline values: CDR1 LGHNA, CDR2 YNFKEQ. The CDR3 is CASSQATGGSSYNEQFF. The CDR3 nucleotides read TGTGCCAGCAGCCAAGCCACTGGCGGGAGCTCCTACAATGAGCAGTTCTTC.

The chain carries TRBV18 and TRBJ1-1; no firm D call. V was trimmed by 4 bases and J by 11 bases, leaving 20 bases between them. Germline V CDR1 and CDR2: KGHSH, LQKENI. This CDR3 has 14 amino acids. The CDR3 DNA sequence: TGTGCCAGCTCACACGGAGGAAGGCCGGGGATGGCTTTCTTT. Translating it yields CASSHGGRPGMAFF.

This clonotype has just a few counts. V is TRBV5-1 and J is TRBJ2-2; 14 bases align to TRBD2. J lost 6 bases, V lost 5 bases, and 3 bases had no gene match. The germline gives CDR1 SGHRS, CDR2 YFSETQ. The CDR3 runs to 15 residues. The CDR3 is CASRMGLAGAGELFF. The CDR3, as DNA: TGCGCCAGCAGAATGGGACTAGCGGGAGCCGGGGAGCTGTTTTTT.

V usage is TRBV12-3 or TRBV12-4 and J usage is TRBJ2-3; D may be TRBD1 (6 bases). There are 15 residues in the CDR3. Between the trimmed V and J ends, which lost 5 bases and 2 bases, there was a span of 14 bases. CDR3 in amino acids: CASSPGDGPTDTQYF. CDR3 DNA: TGTGCCAGCAGTCCAGGGGACGGACCCACAGATACGCAGTATTTT.

This chain uses TRBV7-8 with TRBJ1-2; TRBD1 matches at 9 bases. V lost 2 bases and J lost 6; bases outside the gene matches: 7. This CDR3 spans 15 amino acids. Germline CDR1 SGHVS, CDR2 FQNEAQ. The CDR3 bases are TGTGCCAGCAGCTTAACCGGGACAGGGTTGAATGGCTACACCTTC. It translates to CASSLTGTGLNGYTF.

There are a few counts of this clonotype. This chain joins TRBV9 and TRBJ2-3, with D perhaps TRBD2 (6 bases). Trimming cost V 0 bases and J 2 bases, with 19 bases left between them. The CDR3 consists of 18 residues. The germline V gene encodes CDR1 SGDLS and CDR2 YYNGEE. The CDR3 region is CASSVDLGLGGNTDTQYF. In DNA form, the CDR3 reads TGTGCCAGCAGCGTAGATTTAGGACTCGGGGGAAACACAGATACGCAGTATTTT.